This T cell receptor beta chain is drawn from a study of blood T cells in healthy people across ages. Broader study findings: Both higher diversity and more naive CD4+ cells marked long-lived donors when set against aged donors. Estimated diversity that came from one million T cells was considered an underestimate.

To note about this clonotype: Its specificity is not known.

V lost 5 bases, J lost 9 bases, and 14 bases lay in between. Germline V gene data show CDR1 as SGHNT and CDR2 as YENEEA. CDR3 length equals 14 residues. Primed by a sample-barcoded 5' primer and a J-beta primer mix, a second PCR proceeded for about 6 to 12 cycles. TCRdb ran MiXCR on the 5' RACE reads and lists one entry per CDR3 protein. The profile shows hundreds of thousands of distinct CDR3 sequences, under 55% of them singletons. What was sequenced was blood. The chain uses TRBV11-3 and TRBJ1-6; the D gene is possibly TRBD1 (5 bases). The source of this sequence is a man aged 60 to 69 in good health. The CDR3, as DNA: TGTGCCAGCAGCCCCGACAGTTCGCGTTCACCCCTCCACTTT. This encodes CASSPDSSRSPLHF.